Each of the 18 T cell receptor beta chains below was sequenced from the same sample in a study of tumor-infiltrating lymphocytes in primary liver carcinoma. Taking about 17-33 mg of unsorted bulk tissue, the authors co-extracted RNA and DNA. Production of TCR beta cDNA used around 500 ng total RNA together with a constant-region primer. TCR beta libraries came from three nested multiplex PCR rounds using slightly modified ARM-PCR. For around 9 cycles apiece, the opening two PCR rounds ran with TRBV1-TRBV30 forward primers and a C-beta reverse primer. A single record per CDR3 protein comes from TCRdb applying MiXCR to the multiplex PCR reads. The table includes about 78,000 distinct CDR3 sequences, about two thirds detected once. Sequencing was done on a sample of liver tumor tissue from sampling region 4. This sample's subset: tumor region T4, right-lateral pole. The receptors were gathered from a woman in her sixties or seventies with primary liver carcinoma and hepatitis B virus infection.

This clonotype was detected many times. V gene TRBV12-3 or TRBV12-4 combines with J gene TRBJ1-1; D gene unclear. The CDR3 contains 14 residues. Trimming took off 1 base at V and 11 bases at J, with 17 bases between the two ends. The CDR3 protein is CASSLGGGVVGAFF. The CDR3 DNA reads TGTGCCAGCAGTTTAGGCGGAGGTGTAGTTGGGGCTTTCTTT.

V is TRBV4-1 and J is TRBJ2-6, with D perhaps assigned TRBD1 or TRBD2 (5 bases each). In germline, CDR1 is MGHRA, CDR2 YSYEKL. Trimming took off 4 bases at V and 3 bases at J, with 13 bases between the two ends. The CDR3 consists of 16 residues. Here the CDR3 reads CASSPQEGSGANVLTF. The CDR3 nucleotides read TGCGCCAGCAGCCCACAAGAGGGGAGTGGGGCCAACGTCCTGACTTTC.

This clonotype was recorded many times. The genes are TRBV28 and TRBJ1-1; D may be TRBD1 (5 bases). Germline assignment: CDR1 MDHEN and CDR2 SYDVKM. The V and J ends lost 9 bases and 3 bases respectively, with 14 bases between them. The CDR3 covers 13 residues. In DNA form, the CDR3 reads TGTGCCAGTTACCGGGACTCGTACACTGAAGCTTTCTTT. This codes for CASYRDSYTEAFF.

About this clonotype itself: At one boundary the junction diverges from the germline segment, which might be a read error. The rearrangement links TRBV4-1 to TRBJ2-5; possibly TRBD2 for D (6 bases). CDR1 MGHRA and CDR2 YSYEKL come from the germline V gene. The CDR3 length is 18 residues. CDR3 bases: TGCGCCAACAGCCAAGATCTGGGCCGCGGGGCAGCCCAAGATACCCAGTACTTC. It yields the protein CANSQDLGRGAAQDTQYF.

Turning to this clonotype: It may be a read error: a sequence one base away is much more abundant. The rearrangement uses TRBV7-9 and TRBJ2-1; the D gene is possibly TRBD2 (7 bases). This CDR3 has 12 residues. Germline V gene lookup returns CDR1 SEHNR and CDR2 FQNEAQ (reference sequence). This CDR3 reads CVSRGGGNEQFF. CDR3 coding DNA: TGTGTCAGCAGAGGGGGGGGAAATGAGCAGTTCTTC.

About this clonotype: A read error may produce the germline difference seen at one junction end. This chain connects TRBV5-1 to TRBJ2-6; D is perhaps TRBD1 or TRBD2 (6 bases each). The CDR3 is 21 residues long. CDR1 is SGHRS and CDR2 is YFSETQ in the germline V gene. The CDR3 loop reads CASSLFAGTRGSGSGANVLTF. The DNA for the CDR3 is TGCGCCAGCAGCTTGTTTGCGGGGACAAGGGGCTCAGGATCTGGGGCAAACGTCCTGACTTTC.

The V gene is TRBV18, the J gene TRBJ2-2, with 12 bases that match TRBD2. V lost 4 bases and J lost 4; bases outside the gene matches: 7. The CDR3 runs to 17 residues. Germline V gives CDR1 KGHSH, CDR2 LQKENI. As DNA, the CDR3 is TGTGCCAGCTCACGAGGAACTAGCGGGAGGCGCACCGGGGAGCTGTTTTTT. Its translation: CASSRGTSGRRTGELFF.

This clonotype has more than one count but fewer than ten. This may arise from a read error, as a much more abundant clone is one base away. The chain carries TRBV5-1 and TRBJ1-2, with D tentatively TRBD1 (6 bases). The CDR3 sequence is 15 residues long. Germline CDR1 reads SGHRS; CDR2 reads YFSETQ. DNA of the CDR3: TGCACCAGCAGCTTGGGGGACACCCTCGGGTATGGCTACACCTTC. Amino acids: CTSSLGDTLGYGYTF.

Concerning this clonotype itself: A read error may explain this, as a much larger clone is one base away. J is TRBJ1-1 and V is TRBV6-5; D is possibly TRBD1 (5 bases). V gave up 8 bases and J gave up 6 bases, with 13 bases separating them. This CDR3 has 12 amino acids. CDR1 and CDR2 (germline): MNHEY, SVGAGI. CDR3 sequence reads: CASGRGSSEAFF. DNA of the CDR3: TGTGCCAGCGGACGGGGCAGTTCTGAAGCTTTCTTT.

This clonotype was recorded a few times. This sequence may be a read error, since a much larger clone differs from it by one base. The chain recombines TRBV6-2 or TRBV6-3 with TRBJ2-7, with a tentative D call TRBD1 (5 bases). The CDR3 extends over 13 amino acids. Germline assignment: CDR1 MNHEY and CDR2 SVGEGT. Trimming removed 5 bases at V and 2 bases at J, with 10 bases between. CDR3 in DNA: TGTGCCAGCAGTATGACAGAGACCTACGAGCAGTACTTC. It yields the protein CASSMTETYEQYF.

In this sample, this clonotype turned up many times. The rearrangement links TRBV30 to TRBJ1-2; D is perhaps TRBD1 (5 bases). The V gene lost 0 bases and the J gene lost 4 bases, with 12 bases spanning the gap. CDR1 GTSNPN and CDR2 SVGIG come from the germline V gene (reference sequence). The CDR3 totals 14 residues. The CDR3 nucleotides read TGTGCCTGGAGTGTCGGGGGTTGGAGCTATGGCTACACCTTC. Protein: CAWSVGGWSYGYTF. The whole variable domain, remainder taken from reference TRBV30 and TRBJ1-2, is SQTIHQWPATLVQPVGSPLSLECTVEGTSNPNLYWYRQAAGRGLQLLFYSVGIGQISSEVPQNLSASRPQDRQFILSSKKLLLSDSGFYLCAWSVGGWSYGYTFGSGTRLTVV.

This clonotype is classed as medium-sized. The V and J genes are TRBV12-3 or TRBV12-4 and TRBJ1-1, with 10 bases fitting TRBD1. V shed 1 base, J shed 11 bases, and the junction held 4 bases outside the gene matches. CDR3 size: 13 residues. The CDR3 DNA reads TGTGCCAGCAGTTTAGGACAGGGGGCGATGGCTTTCTTT. The encoded protein is CASSLGQGAMAFF.

Details on this clonotype: This CDR3 fails to terminate in the conserved phenylalanine or tryptophan, so it likely reflects a read error. The gene calls are TRBV7-2 and TRBJ2-1; 12 bases agree with TRBD1. This CDR3 has 15 residues. Trimming at V came to 10 bases and at J to 8 bases, leaving 12 bases not matched to a gene. Per germline, CDR1 SGHTA and CDR2 FQGNSA. The CDR3 DNA reads TGTGCCACCGAACCCGGGACAGGGGGCGGCGATGAGCAGTTCTCC. This codes for CATEPGTGGGDEQFS.

This chain connects TRBV29-1 to TRBJ2-5, with D uncertain. This CDR3 region has 11 residues. The V and J ends lost 8 bases and 9 bases respectively, with 16 bases between them. From germline, CDR1 is SQVTM and CDR2 ANQGSEA. The CDR3 DNA is TGCAGCCTTTACGGGCTTGAGGCCCAGTACTTC. It yields the protein CSLYGLEAQYF.

The CDR3 nucleotides are TGTGCCAGCAGCTTTGGTCCTCAGCGGGAATATCAGTTCTTC. It specifies CASSFGPQREYQFF. V is TRBV11-1 and J is TRBJ2-1, with 7 bases aligning to TRBD2. The CDR3 runs to 14 residues. After removal of 3 bases from V and 13 bases from J, the junction contained 12 bases not matched to a gene. Germline V gene lookup returns CDR1 SGHAT and CDR2 FQDESV (reference sequence). Together with reference TRBV11-1 and TRBJ2-1, the CDR3 gives the full variable domain: EAEVAQSPRYKITEKSQAVAFWCDPISGHATLYWYRQILGQGPELLVQFQDESVVDDSQLPKDRFSAERLKGVDSTLKIQPAELGDSAMYLCASSFGPQREYQFFGPGTRLTVL.

This clonotype showed up just a few times. A read error may explain this, as a much larger clone is one base away. This rearrangement joins TRBV29-1 to TRBJ1-1; D is uncertain. Per germline, CDR1 SQVTM and CDR2 ANQGSEA. The CDR3 covers 12 residues. DNA of the CDR3: TGCAGCGTTCGAAACGGCGACACTGGAGCTTTCTTT. Translating it yields CSVRNGDTGAFF.

A note on this clonotype: The junction departs from germline at one end; a sequencing error may be responsible. V and J are TRBV7-9 and TRBJ2-7; no clear D. Germline V gives CDR1 SEHNR, CDR2 FQNEAQ (reference sequence). This CDR3 is built from 11 residues. The CDR3 sequence: CASSTNSEHYF. In DNA form, the CDR3 reads TGTGCCAGCAGCACTAACAGCGAGCACTACTTC.

Comments on this clonotype: A read error is possible here, since a much larger clone lies one base away. This chain connects TRBV5-1 to TRBJ2-5; TRBD2 aligns across 14 bases. Per germline, CDR1 SGHRS and CDR2 YFSETQ. The CDR3 consists of 17 residues. The CDR3 coding sequence is TGCGCCAGCAGCGCGCCGGGACTAGCGGGGGTCCAAGGGACCCAGTACTTC. Its translation: CASSAPGLAGVQGTQYF.